These T cell receptor beta chains were read from a single sample in a study of blood T cells in healthy people across ages. Each CDR3 protein gets one entry after TCRdb re-called the 5' RACE reads with MiXCR. Of just over 800,000 distinct CDR3 sequences in the sample, approximately 65% were seen once. Sequencing input: blood. The source of these receptors is a man younger than 40 in good health. The CDR3 runs from the conserved cysteine through the conserved F or W. A D gene is named only where the DNA matches it firmly. The size entry is marked missing in some rows and otherwise reads once, few, many or a size class.

D gene	J gene	clone size	V gene	CDR3 protein	CDR3 DNA
NA	TRBJ2-6	NA	TRBV7-2	CASSLVWAVGANVLTF	TGTGCCAGCAGCTTAGTTTGGGCGGTTGGGGCCAACGTCCTGACTTTC
TRBD2	TRBJ2-1	once	TRBV4-2	CASSQEGTSGGAGEQFF	TGTGCCAGCAGCCAAGAGGGGACTAGCGGGGGGGCTGGAGAGCAGTTCTTC
TRBD1	TRBJ2-5	NA	TRBV14	CASSLHTGTAQETQYF	TGTGCCAGCAGCTTACACACCGGGACAGCCCAAGAGACCCAGTACTTC
TRBD2	TRBJ2-7	few	TRBV7-9	CASSHRTSGYEQYF	TGTGCCAGCAGCCACCGAACTAGCGGCTACGAGCAGTACTTC
TRBD1	TRBJ2-1	few	TRBV5-1	CASSLALFTGGRYNEQFF	TGCGCCAGCAGCTTAGCCCTCTTTACAGGGGGCCGCTACAATGAGCAGTTCTTC
TRBD2	TRBJ2-7	many	TRBV7-2	CASSLERDSYEQYF	TGTGCCAGCAGCTTAGAGCGGGACTCCTACGAGCAGTACTTC
NA	TRBJ2-1	NA	TRBV27	CASSSHSYNEQFF	TGTGCCAGCAGTTCCCATTCCTACAATGAGCAGTTCTTC
TRBD2	TRBJ2-1	NA	TRBV12-3/TRBV12-4	CASSKPAPGLANEQFF	TGTGCCAGCAGCAAACCGGCACCGGGACTAGCCAATGAGCAGTTCTTC
NA	TRBJ2-5	NA	TRBV24-1	CATSDPEGGGETQYF	TGTGCCACCAGTGACCCCGAGGGGGGCGGAGAGACCCAGTACTTC
TRBD2	TRBJ2-3	few	TRBV4-2	CASSPTSGGTDTQYF	TGTGCCAGCAGCCCGACTAGCGGGGGCACAGATACGCAGTATTTT
TRBD1	TRBJ2-5	NA	TRBV7-3	CASSLDRDGEETQYF	TGTGCCAGCAGCCTTGACAGGGACGGGGAAGAGACCCAGTACTTC
TRBD1	TRBJ2-7	NA	TRBV9	CASSAPGQFEQYF	TGTGCCAGCAGCGCTCCGGGACAGTTCGAGCAGTACTTC
NA	TRBJ1-1	NA	TRBV7-9	CASRLEDRTEAFF	TGTGCCAGCAGACTAGAGGACAGAACTGAAGCTTTCTTT
TRBD2	TRBJ2-5	many	TRBV20-1	CSARDPTSGGETQYF	TGCAGTGCTAGAGACCCGACTAGCGGGGGGGAGACCCAGTACTTC
NA	TRBJ1-1	NA	TRBV25-1	CASRESGAGTEAFF	TGTGCCAGCAGGGAGTCAGGGGCGGGTACTGAAGCTTTCTTT
TRBD2	TRBJ2-1	few	TRBV4-3	CASSRRLAGSGDEQFF	TGCGCCAGCAGCCGGCGACTAGCGGGGTCCGGGGATGAGCAGTTCTTC
NA	TRBJ1-1	NA	TRBV20-1	CSARGRMNTEAFF	TGCAGTGCTAGGGGCCGAATGAACACTGAAGCTTTCTTT
NA	TRBJ1-5	NA	TRBV7-8	CASSLARVGRQVNQPQHF	TGTGCCAGCAGCTTAGCGCGGGTGGGGAGGCAAGTCAATCAGCCCCAGCATTTT
TRBD1	TRBJ1-4	NA	TRBV2	CAGHLIGTGGAANEKLFF	TGTGCCGGGCACCTGATCGGGACAGGGGGCGCAGCTAATGAAAAACTGTTTTTT
NA	TRBJ2-1	once	TRBV28	CASSTGTSRGPRLEQFF	TGTGCCAGCAGCACCGGGACTAGCAGGGGGCCACGTCTTGAGCAGTTCTTC
NA	TRBJ1-5	NA	TRBV6-5	CASSYSNREGLPQHF	TGTGCCAGCAGTTACTCGAACAGGGAAGGGCTGCCCCAGCATTTT
NA	TRBJ1-6	NA	TRBV2	CASSEANSPLHF	TGTGCCAGCAGTGAGGCTAATTCACCCCTCCACTTT
NA	TRBJ2-2	once	TRBV5-1	CASSPPVGVVNAGELFF	TGCGCCAGCAGCCCCCCGGTAGGGGTTGTTAACGCCGGGGAGCTGTTTTTT
NA	TRBJ1-2	once	TRBV2	CARRKTDNYGYTF	TGTGCCAGGAGAAAGACGGATAACTATGGCTACACCTTC
NA	TRBJ2-7	NA	TRBV15	CATSREGSGAVQYF	TGTGCCACCAGCAGAGAGGGATCCGGAGCGGTGCAGTACTTC
NA	TRBJ1-5	few	TRBV7-3	CASSPTGNQPQHF	TGTGCCAGCAGCCCAACGGGCAATCAGCCCCAGCATTTT
TRBD1	TRBJ2-5	once	TRBV7-9	CASSKGQAKQETQYF	TGTGCCAGCAGCAAGGGACAGGCTAAGCAAGAGACCCAGTACTTC
NA	TRBJ2-7	once	TRBV27	CASSLSADPVDYEQYF	TGTGCCAGCAGTTTATCAGCGGACCCCGTCGACTACGAGCAGTACTTC
TRBD1	TRBJ2-1	once	TRBV20-1	CSAFRQGPYNEQFF	TGCAGTGCCTTTCGACAGGGCCCATACAATGAGCAGTTCTTC